Listed below are T cell receptor beta chains from one sample, sequenced in a study of neurological immune-mediated disorders. MiXCR, run by TCRdb on the 5' RACE reads, gives a single entry per CDR3 protein. The sample records about 66,000 distinct CDR3 sequences, 4.5% being singletons. Sample: PBMCs. Receptors originate from a man between 25 and 39 years old with multiple sclerosis. The CDR3 runs from the conserved cysteine through the conserved F or W. Each record gives: J gene, V gene, CDR3 protein.

j_call: TRBJ2-1; v_call: TRBV20-1; cdr3_aa: CSARGGRGSYNEQFF
j_call: TRBJ1-1; v_call: TRBV20-1; cdr3_aa: CSAVSAGTGGWGTEAFF
j_call: TRBJ1-2; v_call: TRBV12-3/TRBV12-4; cdr3_aa: CASSLEPDYGYTF
j_call: TRBJ1-6; v_call: TRBV5-1; cdr3_aa: CASSLGDMDSPLHF
j_call: TRBJ2-3; v_call: TRBV12-3/TRBV12-4; cdr3_aa: CASSKYRSTDTQYF
j_call: TRBJ1-1; v_call: TRBV5-6; cdr3_aa: CASSPGQAFTLNTEAFF
j_call: TRBJ1-4; v_call: TRBV27; cdr3_aa: CASIKRAITTNEKLFF
j_call: TRBJ1-1; v_call: TRBV5-6; cdr3_aa: CASSLAAGMNTEAFF
j_call: TRBJ1-1; v_call: TRBV30; cdr3_aa: CAWSSHGGTEAFF
j_call: TRBJ1-2; v_call: TRBV20-1; cdr3_aa: CSAITGVAGYTF
j_call: TRBJ2-2; v_call: TRBV7-9; cdr3_aa: CASSPGMGGELFF
j_call: TRBJ2-7; v_call: TRBV6-5; cdr3_aa: CASSTRGHLYEQYF
j_call: TRBJ1-3; v_call: TRBV4-1; cdr3_aa: CASSQDPTIGGNTIYF
j_call: TRBJ1-1; v_call: TRBV20-1; cdr3_aa: CSARLTGGRTEAFF
j_call: TRBJ2-3; v_call: TRBV20-1; cdr3_aa: CSAREAATDTQYF
j_call: TRBJ2-7; v_call: TRBV15; cdr3_aa: CATSSAGPYEQYF
j_call: TRBJ1-2; v_call: TRBV24-1; cdr3_aa: CATSDTGTAYGYTF
j_call: TRBJ1-2; v_call: TRBV4-1; cdr3_aa: CASSQAGQGLNYGYTF
j_call: TRBJ1-1; v_call: TRBV6-2/TRBV6-3; cdr3_aa: CASTAVGYTEAFF
j_call: TRBJ2-1; v_call: TRBV20-1; cdr3_aa: CSARDFIAGYNEQFF